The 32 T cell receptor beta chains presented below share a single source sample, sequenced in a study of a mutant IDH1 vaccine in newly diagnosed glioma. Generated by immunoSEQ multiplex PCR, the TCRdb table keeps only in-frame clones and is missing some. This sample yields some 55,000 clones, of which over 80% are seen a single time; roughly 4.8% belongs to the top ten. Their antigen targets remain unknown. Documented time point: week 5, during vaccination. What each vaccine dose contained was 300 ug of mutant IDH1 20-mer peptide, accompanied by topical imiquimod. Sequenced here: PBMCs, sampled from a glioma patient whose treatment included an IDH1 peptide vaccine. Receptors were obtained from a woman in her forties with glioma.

The CDR3 DNA follows: TGTGCCAGCAGAAGGTACAATGAGCAGTTCTTC. This codes for CASRRYNEQFF. The rearrangement uses TRBV25-1 and TRBJ2-1; unclear D gene. The V gene lost 6 bases and the J gene lost 4 bases, with 4 bases spanning the gap. This CDR3 is 11 amino acids long. Germline CDR1 MGHDK, CDR2 SYGVNS.

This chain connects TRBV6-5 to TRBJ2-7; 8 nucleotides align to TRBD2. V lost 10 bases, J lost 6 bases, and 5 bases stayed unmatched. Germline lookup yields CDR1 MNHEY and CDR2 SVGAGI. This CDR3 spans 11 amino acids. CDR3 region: CATSGGREQYF. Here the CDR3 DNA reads TGTGCCACCTCGGGGGGGCGCGAGCAGTACTTC.

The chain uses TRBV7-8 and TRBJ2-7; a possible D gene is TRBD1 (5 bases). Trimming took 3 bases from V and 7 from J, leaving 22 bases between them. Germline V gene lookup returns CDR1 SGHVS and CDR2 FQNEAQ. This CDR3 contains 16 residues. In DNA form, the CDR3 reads TGTGCCAGCAGCTTCCACGTAGGGGATCTTAAGGGGGAGCAGTACTTC. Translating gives CASSFHVGDLKGEQYF.

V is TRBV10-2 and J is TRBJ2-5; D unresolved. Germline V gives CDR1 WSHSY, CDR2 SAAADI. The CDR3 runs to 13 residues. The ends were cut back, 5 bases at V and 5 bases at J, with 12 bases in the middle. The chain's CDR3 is CASSLESQETQYF. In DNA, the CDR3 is TGCGCCAGCAGTTTGGAGTCCCAGGAGACCCAGTACTTC.

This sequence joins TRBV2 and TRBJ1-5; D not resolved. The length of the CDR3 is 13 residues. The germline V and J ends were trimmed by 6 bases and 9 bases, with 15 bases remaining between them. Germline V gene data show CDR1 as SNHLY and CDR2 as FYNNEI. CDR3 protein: CASRPVGVGPQHF. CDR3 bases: TGTGCCAGCAGGCCGGTCGGGGTGGGGCCCCAGCATTTT.

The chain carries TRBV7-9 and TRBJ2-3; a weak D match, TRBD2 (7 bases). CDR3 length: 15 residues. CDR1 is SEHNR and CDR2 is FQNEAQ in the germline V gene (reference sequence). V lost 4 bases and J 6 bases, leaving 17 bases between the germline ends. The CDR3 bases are TGTGCCAGCAGCTCCCTGGCGGGGGCGACGGATACGCAGTATTTT. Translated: CASSSLAGATDTQYF.

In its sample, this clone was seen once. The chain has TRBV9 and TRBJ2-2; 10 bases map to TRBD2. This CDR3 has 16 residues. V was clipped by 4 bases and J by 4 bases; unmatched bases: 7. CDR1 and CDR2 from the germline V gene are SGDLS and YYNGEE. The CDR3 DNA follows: TGTGCCAGCAGCCCCATAGCGGGAGGAAGCACCGGGGAGCTGTTTTTT. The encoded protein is CASSPIAGGSTGELFF. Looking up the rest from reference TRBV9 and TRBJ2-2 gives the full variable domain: DSGVTQTPKHLITATGQRVTLRCSPRSGDLSVYWYQQSLDQGLQFLIQYYNGEERAKGNILERFSAQQFPDLHSELNLSSLELGDSALYFCASSPIAGGSTGELFFGEGSRLTVL.

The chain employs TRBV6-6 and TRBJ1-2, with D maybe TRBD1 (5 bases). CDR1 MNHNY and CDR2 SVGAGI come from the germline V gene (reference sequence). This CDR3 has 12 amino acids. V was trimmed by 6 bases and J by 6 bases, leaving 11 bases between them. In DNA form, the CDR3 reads TGTGCCAGCAGCGCGGGGGGGGATGGCTACACCTTC. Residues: CASSAGGDGYTF.

CDR3: CASSFFGTGMNTEAFF. For the CDR3, the DNA is TGCGCCAGCAGCTTTTTCGGGACAGGTATGAACACTGAAGCTTTCTTT. The rearrangement joins TRBV5-1 to TRBJ1-1; 8 bases map to TRBD1. The CDR3 consists of 16 residues. The germline V gene encodes CDR1 SGHRS and CDR2 YFSETQ. V lost 2 bases and J lost 0; bases outside the gene matches: 6.

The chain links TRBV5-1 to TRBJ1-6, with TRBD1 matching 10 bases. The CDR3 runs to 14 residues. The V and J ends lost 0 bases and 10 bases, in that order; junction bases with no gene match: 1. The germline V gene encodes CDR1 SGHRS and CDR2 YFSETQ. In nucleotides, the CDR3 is TGCGCCAGCAGCTTGGGACAGGGGGCCTCACCCCTCCACTTT. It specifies CASSLGQGASPLHF. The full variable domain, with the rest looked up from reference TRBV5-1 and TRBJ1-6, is KAGVTQTPRYLIKTRGQQVTLSCSPISGHRSVSWYQQTPGQGLQFLFEYFSETQRNKGNFPGRFSGRQFSNSRSEMNVSTLELGDSALYLCASSLGQGASPLHFGNGTRLTVT.

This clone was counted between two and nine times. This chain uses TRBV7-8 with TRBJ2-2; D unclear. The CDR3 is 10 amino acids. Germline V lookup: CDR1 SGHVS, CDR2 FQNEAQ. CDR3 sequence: CALGTGELFF. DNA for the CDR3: TGTGCTCTGGGCACCGGGGAGCTGTTTTTT.

The CDR3 coding sequence is TGTGCCACCACGGACCCCTCCCTCGCCGCACGCGAGCAGTACTTC. Translated, it gives CATTDPSLAAREQYF. The chain employs TRBV6-1 and TRBJ2-7, with D hard to call. CDR1 and CDR2 (germline): MNHNS, SASEGT. The CDR3 is 15 residues long. V dropped 10 bases and J dropped 6 bases, with 25 bases sitting between them.

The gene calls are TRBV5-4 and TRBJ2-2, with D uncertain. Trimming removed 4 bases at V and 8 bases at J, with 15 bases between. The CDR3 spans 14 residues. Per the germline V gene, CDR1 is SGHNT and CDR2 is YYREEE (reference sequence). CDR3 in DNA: TGTGCCAGCAGCCCCGGAGACTTTTCTGGGGAGCTGTTTTTT. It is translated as CASSPGDFSGELFF.

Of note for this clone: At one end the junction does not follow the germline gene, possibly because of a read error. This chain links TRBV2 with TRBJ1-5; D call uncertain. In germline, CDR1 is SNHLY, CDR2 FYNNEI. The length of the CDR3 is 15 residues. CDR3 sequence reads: CASTERPPSRQPQHF. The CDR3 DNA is TGTGCCAGCACTGAACGGCCTCCCTCTCGTCAGCCCCAGCATTTT. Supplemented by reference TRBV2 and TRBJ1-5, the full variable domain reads EPEVTQTPSHQVTQMGQEVILRCVPISNHLYFYWYRQILGQKVEFLVSFYNNEISEKSEIFDDQFSVERPDGSNFTLKIRSTKLEDSAMYFCASTERPPSRQPQHFGDGTRLSIL.

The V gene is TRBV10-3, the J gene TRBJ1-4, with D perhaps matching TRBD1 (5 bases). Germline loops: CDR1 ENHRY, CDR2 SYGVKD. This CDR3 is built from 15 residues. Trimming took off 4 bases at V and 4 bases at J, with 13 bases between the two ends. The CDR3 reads CAISAGASGNEKLFF. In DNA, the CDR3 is TGTGCCATCAGTGCCGGGGCGAGCGGTAATGAAAAACTGTTTTTT.

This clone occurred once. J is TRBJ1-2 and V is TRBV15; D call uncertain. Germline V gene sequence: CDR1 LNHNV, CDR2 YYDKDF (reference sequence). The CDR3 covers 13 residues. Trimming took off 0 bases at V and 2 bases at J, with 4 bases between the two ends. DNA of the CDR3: TGTGCCACCAGCAGAGATGGGAACTATGGCTACACCTTC. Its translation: CATSRDGNYGYTF.

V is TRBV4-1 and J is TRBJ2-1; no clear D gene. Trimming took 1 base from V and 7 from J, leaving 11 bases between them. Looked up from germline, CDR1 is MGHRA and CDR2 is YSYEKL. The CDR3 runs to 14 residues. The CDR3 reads CASSQAPLRNEQFF. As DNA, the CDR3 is TGCGCCAGCAGCCAAGCCCCCCTGAGGAATGAGCAGTTCTTC.

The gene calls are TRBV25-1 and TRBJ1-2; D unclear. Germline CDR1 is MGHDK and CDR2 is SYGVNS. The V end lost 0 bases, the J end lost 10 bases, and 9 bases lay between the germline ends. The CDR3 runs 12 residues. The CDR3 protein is CASSEYVGIYTF. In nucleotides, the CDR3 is TGTGCCAGCAGTGAATATGTCGGTATCTACACCTTC.

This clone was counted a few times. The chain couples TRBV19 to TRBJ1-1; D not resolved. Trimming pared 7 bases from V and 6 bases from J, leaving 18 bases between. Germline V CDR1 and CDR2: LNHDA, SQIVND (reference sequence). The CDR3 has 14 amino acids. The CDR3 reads CASTEPGAGSEAFF. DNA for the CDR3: TGTGCCAGTACCGAACCAGGAGCAGGCTCTGAAGCTTTCTTT.

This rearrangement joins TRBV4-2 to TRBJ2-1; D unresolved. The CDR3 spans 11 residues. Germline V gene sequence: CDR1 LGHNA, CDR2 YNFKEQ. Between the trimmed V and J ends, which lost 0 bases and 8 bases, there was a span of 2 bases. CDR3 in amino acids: CASSQEYEQFF. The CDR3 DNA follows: TGTGCCAGCAGCCAAGAGTATGAGCAGTTCTTC.

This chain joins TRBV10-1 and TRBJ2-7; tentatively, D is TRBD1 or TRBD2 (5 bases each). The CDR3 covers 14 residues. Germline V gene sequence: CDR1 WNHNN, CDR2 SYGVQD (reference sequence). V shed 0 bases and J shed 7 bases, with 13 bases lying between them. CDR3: CASSESLGTGEQYF. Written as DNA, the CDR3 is TGCGCCAGCAGTGAGTCCCTAGGGACGGGGGAGCAGTACTTC.

This CDR3 is CASTPAGRTGELFF. CDR3 DNA sequence: TGTGCCAGCACCCCCGCAGGGCGGACCGGGGAGCTGTTTTTT. The chain combines TRBV27 with TRBJ2-2, with D perhaps TRBD1 (5 bases). Deletions cut 7 bases from V and 5 bases from J, with 14 bases between. This CDR3 region has 14 residues. CDR1 and CDR2 from the germline V gene are MNHEY and SMNVEV (reference sequence).

The CDR3 loop is CASILTQGANYGYTF. CDR3 sequence (DNA): TGTGCCAGCATCTTAACACAGGGCGCTAACTATGGCTACACCTTC. The chain recombines TRBV6-5 with TRBJ1-2, with TRBD1 as a possible D gene (6 bases). The CDR3 spans 15 residues. The V gene's germline CDR1 is MNHEY and CDR2 SVGAGI. Trimming removed 7 bases at V and 0 bases at J, with 15 bases between.

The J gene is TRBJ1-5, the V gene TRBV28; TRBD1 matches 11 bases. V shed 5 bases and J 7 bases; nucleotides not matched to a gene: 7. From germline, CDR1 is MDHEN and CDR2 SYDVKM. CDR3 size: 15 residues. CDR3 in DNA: TGTGCCAGCAGTCTGTCGGGACAGGGGGGACAGCCCCAGCATTTT. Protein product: CASSLSGQGGQPQHF.

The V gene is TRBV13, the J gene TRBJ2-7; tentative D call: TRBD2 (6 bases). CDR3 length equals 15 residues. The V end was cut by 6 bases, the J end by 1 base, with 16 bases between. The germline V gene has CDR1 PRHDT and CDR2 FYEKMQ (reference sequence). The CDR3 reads CASSVREWPSYEQYF. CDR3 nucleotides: TGTGCCAGCAGTGTGCGGGAATGGCCATCCTACGAGCAGTACTTC.

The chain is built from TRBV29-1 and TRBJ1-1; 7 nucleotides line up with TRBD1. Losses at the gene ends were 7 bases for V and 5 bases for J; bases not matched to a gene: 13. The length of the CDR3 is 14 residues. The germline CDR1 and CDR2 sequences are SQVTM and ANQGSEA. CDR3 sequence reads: CSARGQGRDTEAFF. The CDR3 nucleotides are TGCAGCGCTAGGGGGCAGGGAAGGGATACTGAAGCTTTCTTT.

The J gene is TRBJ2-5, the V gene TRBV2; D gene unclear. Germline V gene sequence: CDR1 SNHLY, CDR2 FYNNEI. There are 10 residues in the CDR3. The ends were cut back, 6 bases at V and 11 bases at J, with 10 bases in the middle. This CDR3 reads CASSGYEQYF. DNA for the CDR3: TGTGCCAGCAGCGGTTATGAGCAGTACTTC.

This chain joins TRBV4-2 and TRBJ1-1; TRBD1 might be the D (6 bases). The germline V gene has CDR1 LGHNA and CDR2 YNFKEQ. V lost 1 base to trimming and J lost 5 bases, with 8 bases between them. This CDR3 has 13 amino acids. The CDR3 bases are TGTGCCAGCAGCCAAGTAGGACAGACTGAAGCTTTCTTT. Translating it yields CASSQVGQTEAFF.

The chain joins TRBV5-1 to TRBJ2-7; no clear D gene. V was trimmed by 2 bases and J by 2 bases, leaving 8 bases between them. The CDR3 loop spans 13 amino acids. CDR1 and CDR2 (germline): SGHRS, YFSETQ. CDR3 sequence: CASSFGQAYEQYF. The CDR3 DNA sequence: TGCGCCAGCAGCTTCGGGCAGGCCTACGAGCAGTACTTC.

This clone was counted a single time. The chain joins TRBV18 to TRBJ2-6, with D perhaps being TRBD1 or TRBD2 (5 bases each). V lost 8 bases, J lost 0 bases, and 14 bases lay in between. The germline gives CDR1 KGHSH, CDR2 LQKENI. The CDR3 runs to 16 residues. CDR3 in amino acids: CASQTGLSSGANVLTF. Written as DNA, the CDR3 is TGTGCCAGCCAAACGGGGCTCAGCTCTGGGGCCAACGTCCTGACTTTC.

CDR3 sequence: CASSGGAGTGELFF. The CDR3 coding sequence is TGCGCCAGCAGTGGTGGAGCGGGCACCGGGGAGCTGTTTTTT. The chain joins TRBV10-2 to TRBJ2-2; tentative D call: TRBD2 (6 bases). This CDR3 has 14 amino acids. CDR1 is WSHSY, CDR2 SAAADI, per germline. Trimming took off 4 bases at V and 4 bases at J, with 10 bases between the two ends.

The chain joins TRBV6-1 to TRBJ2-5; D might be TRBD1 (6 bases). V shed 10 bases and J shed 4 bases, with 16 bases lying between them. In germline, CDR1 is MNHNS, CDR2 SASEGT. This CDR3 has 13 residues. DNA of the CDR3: TGTGCCATCCTGGACAGCCGGGGAGAGACCCAGTACTTC. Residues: CAILDSRGETQYF.